These T cell receptor beta chains were read from a single sample in a study of T cell changes during pregnancy in multiple sclerosis. Libraries were prepared by immunoSEQ multiplex PCR; TCRdb keeps only in-frame clonotypes and omits some of them. The repertoire holds some 87,000 clones, with about 92% as singletons. Here the sequenced sample was peripheral blood, taken in the first trimester of pregnancy. All receptors derive from a female donor with multiple sclerosis, enrolled in a pregnancy study. The CDR3 runs from the conserved cysteine through the conserved F or W. The D gene is left open where the match is weak. Rows give clone size only sometimes, using once, few, many, or a class for an expanded clone.

j_gene,v_gene,d_gene,abundance,CDR3aa,CDR3nt
TRBJ1-5,TRBV19,-,-,CASSIRTRGLQPQHF,TGTGCCAGTAGTATCAGGACTAGAGGACTTCAGCCCCAGCATTTT
TRBJ1-5,TRBV5-1,-,-,CASSLAGLRDQPQHF,TGCGCCAGCAGCTTGGCAGGGCTAAGAGATCAGCCCCAGCATTTT
TRBJ2-3,TRBV11-2,TRBD1,-,CASSVGQGGSDTQYF,TGTGCCAGCAGCGTTGGACAGGGGGGCAGCGATACGCAGTATTTT
TRBJ2-5,TRBV9,TRBD2,-,CASSVDAGGPQETQYF,TGTGCCAGCAGCGTAGACGCGGGAGGACCTCAAGAGACCCAGTACTTC
TRBJ1-1,TRBV7-9,-,-,CASSWELNTEAFF,TGTGCCAGCAGCTGGGAGTTAAACACTGAAGCTTTCTTT
TRBJ2-3,TRBV21-1,-,-,CASSKRGRGDTQYF,TGTGCCAGCAGCAAAAGGGGAAGGGGGGATACGCAGTATTTT
TRBJ2-4,TRBV7-9,-,-,CASSLVDPGNIQYF,TGTGCCAGCAGCTTAGTTGACCCGGGGAACATTCAGTACTTC
TRBJ2-2,TRBV7-9,TRBD1,-,CASSLILGGFGGELFF,TGTGCCAGCAGCTTGATACTAGGGGGCTTTGGCGGGGAGCTGTTTTTT
TRBJ2-5,TRBV5-1,-,-,CASSANSERETQYF,TGCGCCAGCAGCGCAAATAGCGAGAGAGAGACCCAGTACTTC
TRBJ1-2,TRBV7-9,TRBD1,-,CASSPNRGRGYGYTF,TGTGCCAGCAGCCCCAACAGGGGCAGAGGATATGGCTACACCTTC
TRBJ2-7,TRBV15,TRBD1,-,CATSRPDRDGEQYF,TGTGCCACCAGCAGACCGGACAGGGACGGCGAGCAGTACTTC
TRBJ2-7,TRBV5-6,-,-,CASSLGEEQYF,TGTGCCAGCAGCTTGGGGGAGGAGCAGTACTTC
TRBJ2-4,TRBV19,-,-,CASSIEGGMVAKNIQYF,TGTGCCAGTAGTATAGAAGGAGGCATGGTAGCCAAAAACATTCAGTACTTC
TRBJ2-1,TRBV11-2,TRBD2,once,CASSLGSGHSNEQFF,TGTGCCAGCAGCTTAGGTAGCGGGCACTCCAATGAGCAGTTCTTC
TRBJ2-3,TRBV13,-,-,CASRLVGTDTQYF,TGTGCCAGCAGGCTAGTGGGCACAGATACGCAGTATTTT
TRBJ2-7,TRBV13,-,-,CASSLPQNSYEQYF,TGTGCCAGCAGCTTACCACAGAACTCCTACGAGCAGTACTTC
TRBJ2-5,TRBV7-9,TRBD2,-,CASQLAGVVETQYF,TGTGCCAGCCAACTAGCGGGAGTGGTAGAGACCCAGTACTTC
TRBJ2-1,TRBV10-3,TRBD2,-,CAISDIRPGLAAYNEQFF,TGTGCCATCAGTGACATCCGACCGGGACTAGCGGCCTACAATGAGCAGTTCTTC
TRBJ2-7,TRBV5-5,TRBD2,-,CASSQGGRQSEEQYF,TGTGCCAGCAGCCAGGGAGGGAGACAATCGGAAGAGCAGTACTTC
TRBJ1-5,TRBV29-1,-,-,CSVAGANQPQHF,TGCAGCGTCGCAGGGGCAAATCAGCCCCAGCATTTT
TRBJ2-3,TRBV5-1,-,-,CASSPSDRTDTQYF,TGCGCCAGCAGCCCGTCGGACAGAACAGATACGCAGTATTTT
TRBJ2-3,TRBV18,-,-,CASSPPSETDTQYF,TGTGCCAGCTCACCACCGTCGGAGACAGATACGCAGTATTTT
TRBJ2-7,TRBV7-3,-,once,CASSPVSYEQYF,TGTGCCAGCAGCCCAGTCTCCTACGAGCAGTACTTC
TRBJ2-3,TRBV4-1,-,-,CASSQNTAADTQYF,TGCGCCAGCAGCCAAAACACAGCGGCAGATACGCAGTATTTT
TRBJ2-5,TRBV7-3,-,-,CASSSGVQETQYF,TGTGCCAGCAGCTCAGGGGTTCAAGAGACCCAGTACTTC
TRBJ2-2,TRBV2,TRBD1,-,CASIRDRVDTGELFF,TGTGCCAGCATACGGGACAGGGTAGACACCGGGGAGCTGTTTTTT
TRBJ1-1,TRBV19,-,-,CASTPAVGYTEAFF,TGTGCCAGTACCCCGGCGGTTGGGTACACTGAAGCTTTCTTT
TRBJ2-7,TRBV9,-,-,CASSVGGATYEQYF,TGTGCCAGCAGCGTAGGGGGAGCCACCTACGAGCAGTACTTC
TRBJ2-7,TRBV6-1,TRBD2,-,CASSEALAGGYEQYF,TGTGCCAGCAGTGAAGCACTAGCGGGAGGATACGAGCAGTACTTC
TRBJ2-1,TRBV7-2,TRBD2,-,CASSLGLAGAKDEQFF,TGTGCCAGCAGCTTGGGGCTAGCGGGTGCGAAAGATGAGCAGTTCTTC
TRBJ2-7,TRBV28,TRBD1,-,CASSFRQGLGEQYF,TGTGCCAGCAGTTTCCGACAGGGCCTTGGGGAGCAGTACTTC
TRBJ2-7,TRBV5-4,TRBD1,-,CASCRDRAYEQYF,TGTGCCAGTTGTCGGGACAGGGCCTACGAGCAGTACTTC
TRBJ2-2,TRBV19,-,-,CASSLRYSQPRTKMNTGELFF,TGTGCCAGTAGCCTTCGCTACTCCCAACCGAGAACCAAAATGAACACCGGGGAGCTGTTTTTT
TRBJ2-7,TRBV27,-,-,CASSDRTTGQRGRQYF,TGTGCCAGCAGCGACCGAACGACCGGACAGCGCGGTAGGCAGTACTTC
TRBJ2-1,TRBV5-1,TRBD1,-,CASSPGGQGSYNEQFF,TGCGCCAGCAGCCCTGGCGGACAGGGGTCTTACAATGAGCAGTTCTTC
TRBJ1-4,TRBV5-1,-,-,CASSLKPGGEKLFF,TGCGCCAGCAGCTTGAAACCGGGTGGTGAAAAACTGTTTTTT
TRBJ2-5,TRBV29-1,-,-,CSARPGDRASQYF,TGCAGCGCAAGACCGGGGGACCGGGCGTCCCAGTACTTC
TRBJ1-2,TRBV6-1,TRBD1,-,CAIRVNGQGDYGYTF,TGTGCCATCCGAGTGAACGGACAGGGTGACTATGGCTACACCTTC
TRBJ1-2,TRBV7-9,-,-,CASSLPGGLGGYTF,TGTGCCAGCAGCTTACCGGGGGGACTCGGTGGCTACACCTTC
TRBJ2-1,TRBV7-9,-,-,CASNRAGSYNEQFF,TGTGCCAGCAACCGCGCGGGCTCCTACAATGAGCAGTTCTTC
TRBJ1-5,TRBV19,-,-,CASSIGRVRAEEPQHF,TGTGCCAGTAGTATTGGCCGGGTCCGGGCGGAGGAGCCCCAGCATTTT
TRBJ1-5,TRBV28,TRBD1,-,CASSMTGGAFQPQHF,TGTGCCAGCAGTATGACAGGGGGCGCGTTTCAGCCCCAGCATTTT
TRBJ1-3,TRBV10-2,-,-,CASRSSLTGSGNTIYF,TGCGCCAGCAGGTCCTCTCTTACTGGCTCTGGAAACACCATATATTTT
TRBJ2-1,TRBV7-3,TRBD1,-,CASSLSGTGGEQFF,TGTGCCAGCAGCTTATCCGGGACAGGGGGCGAGCAGTTCTTC
TRBJ1-2,TRBV5-6,-,-,CASSLGARTNYGYTF,TGTGCCAGCAGCCTGGGGGCCCGAACTAACTATGGCTACACCTTC
TRBJ1-2,TRBV19,-,-,CASIGGREDYGYTF,TGTGCCAGTATTGGGGGCAGAGAGGACTATGGCTACACCTTC
TRBJ2-2,TRBV13,-,-,CASSLGLANTGELFF,TGTGCCAGCAGCTTAGGACTAGCGAACACCGGGGAGCTGTTTTTT
TRBJ2-7,TRBV6-5,TRBD2,-,CASRRAGTRWSEQYF,TGTGCCAGCAGGAGGGCGGGGACTAGGTGGTCCGAGCAGTACTTC
TRBJ2-1,TRBV6-5,TRBD2,-,CASSGEGREYNEQFF,TGTGCCAGCAGTGGGGAAGGGAGGGAATACAATGAGCAGTTCTTC
TRBJ2-3,TRBV28,TRBD2,-,CASSDAAGGGTDTQYF,TGTGCCAGCAGTGACGCAGCGGGAGGGGGCACAGATACGCAGTATTTT
TRBJ2-7,TRBV5-4,TRBD2,-,CASSPRLAGGHEQYF,TGTGCCAGCAGCCCTAGACTAGCGGGAGGCCACGAGCAGTACTTC
TRBJ2-1,TRBV7-7,-,once,CASSLRGGNEQFF,TGTGCTAGCAGCTTAAGAGGGGGCAATGAGCAGTTCTTC